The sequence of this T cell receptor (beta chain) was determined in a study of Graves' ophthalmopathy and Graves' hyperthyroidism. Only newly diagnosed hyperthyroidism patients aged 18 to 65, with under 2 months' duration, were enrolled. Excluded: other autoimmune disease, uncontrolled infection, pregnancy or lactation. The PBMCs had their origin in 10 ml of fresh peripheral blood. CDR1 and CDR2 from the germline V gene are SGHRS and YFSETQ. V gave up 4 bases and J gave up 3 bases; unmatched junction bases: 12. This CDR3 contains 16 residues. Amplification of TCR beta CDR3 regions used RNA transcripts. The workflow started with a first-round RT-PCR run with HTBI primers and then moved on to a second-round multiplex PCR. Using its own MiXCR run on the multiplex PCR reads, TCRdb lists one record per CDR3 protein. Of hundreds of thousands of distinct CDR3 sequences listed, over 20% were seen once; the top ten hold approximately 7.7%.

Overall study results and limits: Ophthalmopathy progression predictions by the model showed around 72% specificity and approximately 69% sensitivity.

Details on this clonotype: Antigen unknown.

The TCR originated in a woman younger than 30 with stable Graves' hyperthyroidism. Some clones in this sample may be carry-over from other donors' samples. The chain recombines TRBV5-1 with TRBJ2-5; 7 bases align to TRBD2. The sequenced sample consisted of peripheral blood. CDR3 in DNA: TGCGCCAGCAGCCTTCGCGTTGGGGGGGTTGAAGAGACCCAGTACTTC. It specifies CASSLRVGGVEETQYF.